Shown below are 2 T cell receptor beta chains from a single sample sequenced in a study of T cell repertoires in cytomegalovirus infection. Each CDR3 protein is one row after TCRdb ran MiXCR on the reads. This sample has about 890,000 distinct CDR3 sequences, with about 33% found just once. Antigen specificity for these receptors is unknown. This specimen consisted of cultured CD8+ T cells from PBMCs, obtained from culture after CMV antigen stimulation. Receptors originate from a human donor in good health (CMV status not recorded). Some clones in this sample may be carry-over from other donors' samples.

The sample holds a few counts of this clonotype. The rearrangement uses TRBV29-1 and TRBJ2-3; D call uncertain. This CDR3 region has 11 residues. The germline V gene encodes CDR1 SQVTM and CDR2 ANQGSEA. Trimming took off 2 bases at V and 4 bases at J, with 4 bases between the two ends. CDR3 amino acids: CSVERSDTQYF. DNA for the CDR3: TGCAGCGTTGAAAGATCAGATACGCAGTATTTT.

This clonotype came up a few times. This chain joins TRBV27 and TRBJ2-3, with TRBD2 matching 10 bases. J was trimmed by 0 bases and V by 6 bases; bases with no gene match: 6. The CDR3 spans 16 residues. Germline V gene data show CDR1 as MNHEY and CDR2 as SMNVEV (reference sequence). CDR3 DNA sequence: TGTGCCAGCAGATTTACTAGCGGGGCTAGCACAGATACGCAGTATTTT. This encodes CASRFTSGASTDTQYF.